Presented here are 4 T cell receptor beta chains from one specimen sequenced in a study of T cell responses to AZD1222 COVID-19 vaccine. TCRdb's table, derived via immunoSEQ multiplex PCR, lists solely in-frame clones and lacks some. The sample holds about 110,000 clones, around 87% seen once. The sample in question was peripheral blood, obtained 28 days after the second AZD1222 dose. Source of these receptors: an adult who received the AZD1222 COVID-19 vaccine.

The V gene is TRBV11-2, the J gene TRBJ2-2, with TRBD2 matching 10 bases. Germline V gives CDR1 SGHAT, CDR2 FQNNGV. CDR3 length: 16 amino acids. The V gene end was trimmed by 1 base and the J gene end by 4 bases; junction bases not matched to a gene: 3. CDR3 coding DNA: TGTGCCAGCAGCTTAGCAAGCGGGGGGGTCACCGGGGAGCTGTTTTTT. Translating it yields CASSLASGGVTGELFF.

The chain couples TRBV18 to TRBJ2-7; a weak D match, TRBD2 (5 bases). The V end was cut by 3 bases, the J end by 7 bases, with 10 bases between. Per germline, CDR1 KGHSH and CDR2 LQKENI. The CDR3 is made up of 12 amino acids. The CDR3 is CASSPDSGEQYF. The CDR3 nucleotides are TGTGCCAGCTCACCCGACTCGGGGGAGCAGTACTTC.

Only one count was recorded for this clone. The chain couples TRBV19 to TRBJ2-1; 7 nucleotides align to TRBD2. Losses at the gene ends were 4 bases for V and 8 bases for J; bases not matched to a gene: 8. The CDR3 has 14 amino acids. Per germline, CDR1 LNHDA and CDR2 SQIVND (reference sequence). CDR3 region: CASSTRGAGDEQFF. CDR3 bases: TGTGCCAGTAGTACCCGCGGCGCGGGAGATGAGCAGTTCTTC.

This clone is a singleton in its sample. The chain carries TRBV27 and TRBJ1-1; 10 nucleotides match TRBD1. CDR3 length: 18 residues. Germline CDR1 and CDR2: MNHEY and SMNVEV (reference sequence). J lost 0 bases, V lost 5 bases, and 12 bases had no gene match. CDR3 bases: TGTGCCAGCAGTCCTACTACCGGGACAGGGGCCATGAACACTGAAGCTTTCTTT. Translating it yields CASSPTTGTGAMNTEAFF.